This TCR beta chain is drawn from a study of Ad26.COV2.S vaccination and SARS-CoV-2 variants. Produced via immunoSEQ multiplex PCR; TCRdb's table is partial and in-frame only. The data hold 430,000 or so clones, with roughly nine tenths observed a single time. Study-level findings and limits: Total responses of T cells may have been underestimated by the analyses of TCR breadth and depth. Placebo recipients had lower spike-specific TCR breadth than vaccine recipients.

As for this clone: What it recognizes is unknown.

Germline CDR1 reads MDHEN; CDR2 reads SYDVKM. V shed 7 bases and J shed 0 bases, with 10 bases lying between them. The length of the CDR3 is 13 residues. Treatment indicated: around 19 received Ad26.COV2.S at low or high dose, single or two shots; roughly five received placebo; per-sample allocation not given. Samples were taken on day 63 after the first vaccine or placebo injection. The sequenced sample was peripheral blood, obtained in a trial of Ad26.COV2.S vaccine versus placebo. This chain joins TRBV28 and TRBJ2-7; possibly TRBD2 for D (5 bases). This receptor was obtained from a person between 18 and 59 years old who received the Ad26.COV2.S COVID-19 vaccine or a placebo. CDR3 nucleotides: TGTGCCAGCAAGCCGGGAAGCTCCTACGAGCAGTACTTC. This gives the protein CASKPGSSYEQYF.